One and the same sample provided the 21 T cell receptor beta chains below, sequenced in a study of shared clonotypes between healthy human individuals. Assay: immunoSEQ multiplex PCR; the TCRdb copy retains only in-frame clones and omits some. Here the sample spans around 500,000 clones, 70% to 80% being singletons. Sequencing was carried out using PBMCs. The origin of the receptors is a woman in her 40s in good health. Some clones in this sample may be carry-over from other donors' samples.

The rearrangement uses TRBV9 and TRBJ2-3; no clear D gene. This CDR3 contains 14 residues. From germline, CDR1 is SGDLS and CDR2 YYNGEE. V was cut by 8 bases and J by 2 bases, with 15 bases left in between. For the CDR3, the DNA is TGTGCCAGTGGGTCGGGTGGCTTCACAGATACGCAGTATTTT. It yields the protein CASGSGGFTDTQYF.

V usage is TRBV29-1 and J usage is TRBJ1-4; D may be TRBD1 (6 bases). Germline V gene data show CDR1 as SQVTM and CDR2 as ANQGSEA. The CDR3 is made up of 12 amino acids. Trimming took off 7 bases at V and 3 bases at J, with 9 bases between the two ends. CDR3 sequence reads: CSAGDPNEKLFF. The CDR3, as DNA: TGCAGCGCAGGGGACCCTAATGAAAAACTGTTTTTT. Based on the CDR3 plus reference TRBV29-1 and TRBJ1-4, the full variable domain is SAVISQKPSRDICQRGTSLTIQCQVDSQVTMMFWYRQQPGQSLTLIATANQGSEATYESGFVIDKFPISRPNLTFSTLTVSNMSPEDSSIYLCSAGDPNEKLFFGSGTQLSVL.

The rearrangement joins TRBV15 to TRBJ1-1; 7 bases are shared with TRBD1. With 5 bases clipped from V and 5 bases from J, the junction kept 8 bases outside the gene matches. CDR1 and CDR2 from the germline V gene are LNHNV and YYDKDF (reference sequence). This CDR3 has 14 residues. CDR3 loop: CATSPRGGITEAFF. CDR3 sequence (DNA): TGTGCCACCAGCCCTAGAGGGGGCATTACTGAAGCTTTCTTT.

For this clone: A read error may explain this, as a much larger clone is one base away. The rearrangement links TRBV9 to TRBJ2-1; D is ambiguous. V lost 4 bases and J 5 bases, leaving 7 bases between the germline ends. Germline values: CDR1 SGDLS, CDR2 YYNGEE. The length of the CDR3 is 12 residues. CDR3 amino acids: CASSLSHNEQFF. CDR3 nucleotides: TGTGCCAGCAGCTTATCTCACAATGAGCAGTTCTTC.

Only a few counts were recorded for this clone. This chain links TRBV2 with TRBJ2-1; D remains ambiguous. V was cut by 6 bases and J by 1 base, with 7 bases left in between. Germline loops: CDR1 SNHLY, CDR2 FYNNEI. The CDR3 has 13 amino acids. CDR3 sequence: CASRQTSYNEQFF. CDR3 bases: TGTGCCAGCAGACAGACATCCTACAATGAGCAGTTCTTC.

The chain is built from TRBV16 and TRBJ2-7, with TRBD2 identical over 7 bases. The V gene end was trimmed by 0 bases and the J gene end by 8 bases; junction bases not matched to a gene: 4. CDR3 length equals 13 residues. Germline V gene sequence: CDR1 KGHSY, CDR2 FQNENV. CDR3: CASSQSGRVKQYF. The CDR3 coding sequence is TGTGCCAGCAGCCAATCGGGGAGGGTGAAGCAGTACTTC.

The rearrangement links TRBV5-1 to TRBJ2-5, with 9 bases fitting TRBD1. The V and J ends lost 4 bases and 4 bases, in that order; junction bases with no gene match: 5. The CDR3 consists of 14 residues. Germline V gene lookup returns CDR1 SGHRS and CDR2 YFSETQ. Here the CDR3 reads CASSLTGQGETQYF. CDR3 coding DNA: TGCGCCAGCAGCCTAACGGGACAGGGAGAGACCCAGTACTTC.

This clone was seen a single time. V usage is TRBV6-7 and J usage is TRBJ2-1; possible D gene TRBD2, 5 bases. TRBV6-7 counts as an open reading frame of uncertain function. The V end was cut by 7 bases, the J end by 3 bases, with 19 bases between. This CDR3 has 16 amino acids. This CDR3 is CASTLGQGRDYNEQFF. CDR3 DNA: TGTGCCAGCACCCTCGGCCAAGGACGGGACTACAATGAGCAGTTCTTC.

The chain has TRBV29-1 and TRBJ1-1, with D uncertain. The V gene lost 3 bases and the J gene lost 5 bases, with 10 bases spanning the gap. The CDR3 is made up of 12 amino acids. Germline values: CDR1 SQVTM, CDR2 ANQGSEA. CDR3 protein: CSVEGRLTEAFF. DNA for the CDR3: TGCAGCGTTGAGGGGAGGCTAACTGAAGCTTTCTTT.

This clone has more than one count but fewer than ten. The chain links TRBV6-5 to TRBJ1-1, with D unresolved. Germline-derived CDR1 and CDR2 are MNHEY and SVGAGI. The CDR3 is 14 amino acids. V lost 6 bases and J lost 7, with 18 bases in between. CDR3 nucleotides: TGTGCCAGCAGCCGGGATGGGGTGAGAGGTGAAGCTTTCTTT. This encodes CASSRDGVRGEAFF.

The V call is TRBV29-1, the J call TRBJ2-5; D gene unclear. Germline CDR1 and CDR2: SQVTM and ANQGSEA. The CDR3 is 15 amino acids. Trimming left V 7 bases short and J 2 bases short, with 20 bases between. The DNA of the CDR3 is TGCAGCGCTGATCAAGGGTCCGCCTTGCAAGAGACCCAGTACTTC. Amino acid sequence: CSADQGSALQETQYF.

There are a few counts of this clone. The chain is built from TRBV7-2 and TRBJ1-5, with no clear D. Germline V lookup: CDR1 SGHTA, CDR2 FQGNSA. The CDR3 spans 16 residues. The V end lost 3 bases, the J end lost 0 bases, and 12 bases lay between the germline ends. The CDR3 reads CASSFSRSGSNQPQHF. In nucleotides, the CDR3 is TGTGCCAGCAGCTTCTCCCGGAGCGGTAGCAATCAGCCCCAGCATTTT. The whole variable domain, filled in from reference TRBV7-2 and TRBJ1-5, reads GAGVSQSPSNKVTEKGKDVELRCDPISGHTALYWYRQSLGQGLEFLIYFQGNSAPDKSGLPSDRFSAERTGGSVSTLTIQRTQQEDSAVYLCASSFSRSGSNQPQHFGDGTRLSIL.

Remarks on this clone: A much more abundant neighbour one base away suggests this may be a read error. Other DNA variants within this sample encode the same CDR3. This chain joins TRBV6-4 and TRBJ1-3; possible D gene TRBD1, 6 bases. This CDR3 region has 19 residues. V lost 7 bases and J 7 bases, leaving 32 bases between the germline ends. From germline, CDR1 is MRHNA and CDR2 SNTAGT. CDR3 nucleotides: TGTGCCAGCATCCCCTCGGACCGGGACAAGGGTTTTGGTGGGAACACCATATATTTT. The encoded protein is CASIPSDRDKGFGGNTIYF.

The chain joins TRBV5-1 to TRBJ2-1; TRBD2 might be the D (6 bases). The CDR3 sequence is 16 residues long. Trimming took off 3 bases at V and 0 bases at J, with 13 bases between the two ends. From germline, CDR1 is SGHRS and CDR2 YFSETQ. CDR3 amino acids: CASSWLGGSSYNEQFF. The CDR3 nucleotides read TGCGCCAGCAGCTGGCTCGGAGGGAGCTCCTACAATGAGCAGTTCTTC. Combining the CDR3 with reference TRBV5-1 and TRBJ2-1 gives the whole variable domain KAGVTQTPRYLIKTRGQQVTLSCSPISGHRSVSWYQQTPGQGLQFLFEYFSETQRNKGNFPGRFSGRQFSNSRSEMNVSTLELGDSALYLCASSWLGGSSYNEQFFGPGTRLTVL.

This clone was seen a handful of times. V usage is TRBV28 and J usage is TRBJ1-1; D is unclear. The V gene's germline CDR1 is MDHEN and CDR2 SYDVKM. CDR3 length: 14 amino acids. Trimming removed 5 bases at V and 3 bases at J, with 13 bases between. CDR3 amino acids: CASSPPGVYTEAFF. Written as DNA, the CDR3 is TGTGCCAGCAGTCCGCCTGGGGTCTACACTGAAGCTTTCTTT. Using reference TRBV28 and TRBJ1-1 for the parts outside the CDR3, the full variable domain is DVKVTQSSRYLVKRTGEKVFLECVQDMDHENMFWYRQDPGLGLRLIYFSYDVKMKEKGDIPEGYSVSREKKERFSLILESASTNQTSMYLCASSPPGVYTEAFFGQGTRLTVV.

The chain carries TRBV29-1 and TRBJ2-5, with 9 bases that match TRBD2. The CDR3 has 14 residues. CDR1 SQVTM and CDR2 ANQGSEA come from the germline V gene. The V and J ends lost 4 bases and 7 bases, in that order; junction bases with no gene match: 10. The CDR3 sequence: CSVVLLAGYPTQYF. In nucleotides, the CDR3 is TGCAGCGTTGTGCTTCTAGCGGGGTACCCGACCCAGTACTTC.

CDR3 region: CASSFALAVDEQFF. As DNA, the CDR3 is TGCGCCAGCAGCTTTGCCCTAGCTGTGGATGAGCAGTTCTTC. The chain employs TRBV5-1 and TRBJ2-1; TRBD2 might be the D (5 bases). Germline lookup yields CDR1 SGHRS and CDR2 YFSETQ. The CDR3 extends over 14 amino acids. Trimming pared 2 bases from V and 8 bases from J, leaving 14 bases between.

The CDR3 DNA reads as TGTGCCAGCAGTGAGGTAGGTAGCGGGAGTACAGCTGAGCAGTTCTTC. It yields the protein CASSEVGSGSTAEQFF. The V and J genes are TRBV25-1 and TRBJ2-1; TRBD2 agrees at 9 bases. This CDR3 has 16 amino acids. CDR1 and CDR2 from the germline V gene are MGHDK and SYGVNS. With 3 bases clipped from V and 9 bases from J, the junction kept 12 bases outside the gene matches.

V is TRBV30 and J is TRBJ2-3; tentative D call: TRBD2 (5 bases). Trimming pared 0 bases from V and 0 bases from J, leaving 10 bases between. Germline-derived CDR1 and CDR2 are GTSNPN and SVGIG (reference sequence). This CDR3 spans 15 amino acids. The CDR3 protein is CAWSVLGASTDTQYF. The CDR3 DNA follows: TGTGCCTGGAGTGTACTGGGAGCTAGCACAGATACGCAGTATTTT.

The rearrangement joins TRBV28 to TRBJ1-1; possibly TRBD1 for D (5 bases). Germline values: CDR1 MDHEN, CDR2 SYDVKM. This CDR3 region has 14 residues. The V gene lost 4 bases and the J gene lost 5 bases, with 14 bases spanning the gap. The CDR3 reads CASSYLGGVTEAFF. DNA of the CDR3: TGTGCCAGCAGTTACCTTGGGGGGGTGACTGAAGCTTTCTTT.

This clone was found once. The chain recombines TRBV4-2 with TRBJ1-3; tentative D call: TRBD1 (6 bases). The CDR3 consists of 15 residues. V lost 4 bases and J 0 bases, leaving 10 bases between the germline ends. In germline, CDR1 is LGHNA, CDR2 YNFKEQ. The CDR3 DNA sequence: TGTGCCAGCAGCCCCAGGACAGACTCTGGAAACACCATATATTTT. This translates into CASSPRTDSGNTIYF.